This T cell receptor (beta chain) was recorded in a study of radiation and T cells in renal cell carcinoma. General study points: Only small tumor regions of about 1.1 g were sampled. Pretreatment tumor biopsies were lacking, so baseline clonotypes are unknown. In blood, top tumor clones expanded by 2 weeks, shrinking by 4.

Treatment indicated: 15 Gy SBRT to primary tumor, nephrectomy 4 weeks later. Nephrectomy followed 15 Gy stereotactic body radiation by 4 weeks. Generated by immunoSEQ multiplex PCR, the TCRdb table keeps only in-frame clones and is missing some. Of 16,000 or so clones in the sample, about half are singletons; the top ten hold around 38%. As regards this clone: Its antigen is as yet unknown.

The sequence was collected from a woman aged 60-75 years with renal cell carcinoma. The sequencing used tumor tissue, collected from a patient whose treatment included radiotherapy and nephrectomy.

This CDR3 is CASSPTDRIGTEAFF. CDR3 DNA: TGTGCCAGCAGTCCGACGGACAGAATAGGGACTGAAGCTTTCTTT. The chain links TRBV27 to TRBJ1-1; tentatively, D is TRBD1 (6 bases). Germline V gives CDR1 MNHEY, CDR2 SMNVEV (reference sequence). The CDR3 loop spans 15 amino acids. V dropped 5 bases and J dropped 5 bases, with 18 bases sitting between them.